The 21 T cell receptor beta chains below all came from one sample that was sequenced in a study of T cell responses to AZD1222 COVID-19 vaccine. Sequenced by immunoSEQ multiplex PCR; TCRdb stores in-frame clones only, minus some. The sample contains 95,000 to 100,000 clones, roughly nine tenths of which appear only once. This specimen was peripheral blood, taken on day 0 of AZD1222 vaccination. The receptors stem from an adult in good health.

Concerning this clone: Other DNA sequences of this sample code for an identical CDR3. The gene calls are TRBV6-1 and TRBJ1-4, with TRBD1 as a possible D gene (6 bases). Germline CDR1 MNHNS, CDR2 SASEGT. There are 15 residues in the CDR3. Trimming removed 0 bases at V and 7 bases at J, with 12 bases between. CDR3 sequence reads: CASSEARGGVEKLFF. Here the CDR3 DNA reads TGTGCCAGCAGTGAAGCGCGCGGGGGCGTTGAAAAACTGTTTTTT.

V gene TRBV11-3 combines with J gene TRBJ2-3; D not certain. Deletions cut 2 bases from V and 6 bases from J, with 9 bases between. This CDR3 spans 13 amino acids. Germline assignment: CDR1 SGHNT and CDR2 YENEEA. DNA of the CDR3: TGTGCCAGCAGCTTAATCCACCACGATACGCAGTATTTT. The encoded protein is CASSLIHHDTQYF.

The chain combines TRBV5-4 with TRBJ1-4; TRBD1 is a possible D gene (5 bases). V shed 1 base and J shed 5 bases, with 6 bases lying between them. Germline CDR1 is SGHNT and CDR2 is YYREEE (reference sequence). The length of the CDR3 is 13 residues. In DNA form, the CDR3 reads TGTGCCAGCAGCTTGCAGGGCAATGAAAAACTGTTTTTT. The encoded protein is CASSLQGNEKLFF.

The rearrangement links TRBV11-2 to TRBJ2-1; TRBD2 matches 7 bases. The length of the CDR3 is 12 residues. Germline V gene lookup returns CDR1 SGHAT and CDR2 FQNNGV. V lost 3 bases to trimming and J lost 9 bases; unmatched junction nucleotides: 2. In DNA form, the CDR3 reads TGTGCCAGCAGCTTCCCGGGGGGTGAGCAGTTCTTC. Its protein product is CASSFPGGEQFF.

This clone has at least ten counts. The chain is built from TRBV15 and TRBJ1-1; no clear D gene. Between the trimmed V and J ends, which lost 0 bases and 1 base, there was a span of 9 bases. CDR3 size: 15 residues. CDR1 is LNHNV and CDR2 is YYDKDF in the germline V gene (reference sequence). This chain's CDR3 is CATSRDYSPNTEAFF. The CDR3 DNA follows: TGTGCCACCAGCAGAGATTATTCACCGAACACTGAAGCTTTCTTT.

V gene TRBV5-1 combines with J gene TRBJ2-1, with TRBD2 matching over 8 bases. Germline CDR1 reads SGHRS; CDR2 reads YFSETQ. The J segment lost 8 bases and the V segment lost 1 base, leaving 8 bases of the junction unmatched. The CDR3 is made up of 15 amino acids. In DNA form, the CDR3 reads TGCGCCAGCAGCTTGAGAACTAGCGGAACCCATGAGCAGTTCTTC. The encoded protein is CASSLRTSGTHEQFF.

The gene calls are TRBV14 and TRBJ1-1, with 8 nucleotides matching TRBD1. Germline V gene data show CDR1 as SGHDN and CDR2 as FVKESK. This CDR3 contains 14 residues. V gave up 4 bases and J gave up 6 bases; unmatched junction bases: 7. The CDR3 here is CASSPWTGRSEAFF. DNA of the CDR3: TGTGCCAGCAGCCCGTGGACAGGGCGCTCTGAAGCTTTCTTT. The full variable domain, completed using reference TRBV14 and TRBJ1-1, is EAGVTQFPSHSVIEKGQTVTLRCDPISGHDNLYWYRRVMGKEIKFLLHFVKESKQDESGMPNNRFLAERTGGTYSTLKVQPAELEDSGVYFCASSPWTGRSEAFFGQGTRLTVV.

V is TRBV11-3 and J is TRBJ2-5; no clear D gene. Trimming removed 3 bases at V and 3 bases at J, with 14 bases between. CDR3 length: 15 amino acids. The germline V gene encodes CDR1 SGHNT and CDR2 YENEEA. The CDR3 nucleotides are TGTGCCAGCAGCTTGGGGTACCAGGCAGAAGAGACCCAGTACTTC. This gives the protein CASSLGYQAEETQYF.

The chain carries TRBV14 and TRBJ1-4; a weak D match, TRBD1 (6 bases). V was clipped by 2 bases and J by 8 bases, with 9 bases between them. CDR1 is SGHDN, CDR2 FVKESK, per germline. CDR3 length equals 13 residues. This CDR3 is CASSQNRAEKLFF. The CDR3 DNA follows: TGTGCCAGCAGCCAAAACAGGGCGGAAAAACTGTTTTTT.

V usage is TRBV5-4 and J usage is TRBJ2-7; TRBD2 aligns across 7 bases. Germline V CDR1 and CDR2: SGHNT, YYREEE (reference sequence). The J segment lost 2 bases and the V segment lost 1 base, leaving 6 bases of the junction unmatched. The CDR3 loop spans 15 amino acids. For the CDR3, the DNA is TGTGCCAGCAGCTTGTTCGGCGGGAGAGCCTACGAGCAGTACTTC. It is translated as CASSLFGGRAYEQYF.

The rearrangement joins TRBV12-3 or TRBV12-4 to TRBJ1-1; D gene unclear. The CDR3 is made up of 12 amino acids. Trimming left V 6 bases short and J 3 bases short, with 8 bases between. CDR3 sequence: CASSPGDTEAFF. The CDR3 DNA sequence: TGTGCCAGCAGCCCCGGGGACACTGAAGCTTTCTTT.

The DNA of the CDR3 is TGTGCCAGCAGCTTTTTTGGTGGCACGGGGAACACTGAAGCTTTCTTT. Translated: CASSFFGGTGNTEAFF. This rearrangement joins TRBV5-6 to TRBJ1-1, with unresolved D. V was cut by 2 bases and J by 1 base, with 15 bases left in between. Germline V gives CDR1 SGHDT, CDR2 YYEEEE. The CDR3 is 16 amino acids.

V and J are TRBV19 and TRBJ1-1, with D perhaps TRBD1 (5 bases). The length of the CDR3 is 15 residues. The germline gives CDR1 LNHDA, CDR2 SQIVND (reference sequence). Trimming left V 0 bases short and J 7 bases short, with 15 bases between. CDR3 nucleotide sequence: TGTGCCAGTAGTATAGACATCCTCCGGACACATGAAGCTTTCTTT. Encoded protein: CASSIDILRTHEAFF.

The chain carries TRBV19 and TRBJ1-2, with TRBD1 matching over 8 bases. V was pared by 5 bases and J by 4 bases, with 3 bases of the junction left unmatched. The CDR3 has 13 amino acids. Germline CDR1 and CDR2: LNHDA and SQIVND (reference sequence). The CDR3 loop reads CASSEDRVYGYTF. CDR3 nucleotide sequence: TGTGCCAGTAGTGAGGACAGGGTCTATGGCTACACCTTC.

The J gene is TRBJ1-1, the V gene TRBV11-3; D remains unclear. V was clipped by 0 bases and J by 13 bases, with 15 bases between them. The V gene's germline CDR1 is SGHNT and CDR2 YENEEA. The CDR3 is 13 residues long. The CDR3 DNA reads TGTGCCAGCAGCTTAGAAGAGGGTCAAAAGATTTTCTTT. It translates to CASSLEEGQKIFF.

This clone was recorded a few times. CDR3 sequence: CATREISGGHNEQFF. The CDR3 DNA reads TGTGCCACGAGGGAGATTAGCGGGGGCCACAATGAGCAGTTCTTC. This rearrangement joins TRBV15 to TRBJ2-1, with TRBD2 identical over 9 bases. J was trimmed by 5 bases and V by 9 bases; bases with no gene match: 11. Looked up from germline, CDR1 is LNHNV and CDR2 is YYDKDF (reference sequence). The CDR3 loop spans 15 amino acids.

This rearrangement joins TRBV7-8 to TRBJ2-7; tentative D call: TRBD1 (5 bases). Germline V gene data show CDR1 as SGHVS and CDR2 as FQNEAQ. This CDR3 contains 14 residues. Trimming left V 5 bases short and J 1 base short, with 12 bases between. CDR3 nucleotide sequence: TGTGCCAGCAGCGGCCAGGACACTTCCTACGAGCAGTACTTC. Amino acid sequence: CASSGQDTSYEQYF.

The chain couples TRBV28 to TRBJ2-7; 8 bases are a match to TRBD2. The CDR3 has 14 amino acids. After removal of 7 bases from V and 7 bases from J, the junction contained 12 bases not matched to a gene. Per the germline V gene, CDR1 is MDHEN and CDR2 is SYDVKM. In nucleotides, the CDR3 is TGTGCCAGCACCCCGGTCGGGGGGGTCCGGGAGCAGTACTTC. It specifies CASTPVGGVREQYF.

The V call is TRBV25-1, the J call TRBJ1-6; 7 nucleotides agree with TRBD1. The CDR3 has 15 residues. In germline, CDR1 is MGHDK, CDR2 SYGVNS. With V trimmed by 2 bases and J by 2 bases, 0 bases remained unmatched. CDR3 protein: CASSEGTAYNSPLHF. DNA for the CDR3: TGTGCCAGCAGTGAAGGGACAGCCTATAATTCACCCCTCCACTTT.

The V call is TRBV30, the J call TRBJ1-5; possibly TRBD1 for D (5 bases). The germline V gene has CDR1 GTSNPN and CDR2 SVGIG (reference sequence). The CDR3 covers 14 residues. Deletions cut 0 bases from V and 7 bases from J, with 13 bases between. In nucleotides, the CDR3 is TGTGCCTGGAGTGTGATGGGGGTCGGACAGCCCCAGCATTTT. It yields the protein CAWSVMGVGQPQHF.

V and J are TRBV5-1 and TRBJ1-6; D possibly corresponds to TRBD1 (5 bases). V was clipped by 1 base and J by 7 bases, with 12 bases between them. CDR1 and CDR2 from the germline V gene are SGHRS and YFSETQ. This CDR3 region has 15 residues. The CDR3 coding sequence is TGCGCCAGCAGCTTGTCACGGGGGTCGAATTCACCCCTCCACTTT. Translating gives CASSLSRGSNSPLHF.